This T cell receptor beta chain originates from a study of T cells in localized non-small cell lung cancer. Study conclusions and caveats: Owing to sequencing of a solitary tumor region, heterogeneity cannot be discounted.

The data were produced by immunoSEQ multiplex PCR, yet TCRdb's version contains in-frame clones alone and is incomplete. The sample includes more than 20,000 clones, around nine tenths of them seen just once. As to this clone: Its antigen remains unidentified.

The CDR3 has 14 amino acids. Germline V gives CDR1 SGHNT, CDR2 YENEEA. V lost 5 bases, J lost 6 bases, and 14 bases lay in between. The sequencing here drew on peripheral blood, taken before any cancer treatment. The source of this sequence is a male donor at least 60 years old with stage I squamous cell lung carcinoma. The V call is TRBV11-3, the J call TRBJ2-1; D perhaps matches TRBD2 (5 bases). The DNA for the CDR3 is TGTGCCAGCAGCGGAGGACTTAGCAGCAATGAGCAGTTCTTC. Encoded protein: CASSGGLSSNEQFF. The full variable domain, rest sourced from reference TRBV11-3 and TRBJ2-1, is EAGVVQSPRYKIIEKKQPVAFWCNPISGHNTLYWYLQNLGQGPELLIRYENEEAVDDSQLPKDRFSAERLKGVDSTLKIQPAELGDSAVYLCASSGGLSSNEQFFGPGTRLTVL.